Listed below are T cell receptor beta chains from one sample, sequenced in a study of blood T cell repertoires in COVID-19. Profiling relied on immunoSEQ multiplex PCR, and the TCRdb table lists in-frame clones only, not all of them. The repertoire holds a few hundred thousand clones, around 87% seen once, with around 2% in the top ten. What was sequenced was PBMCs or T cells enriched from blood (not recorded which). These receptors came from a man in his forties or fifties in a cohort exposed to, infected with or recovered from COVID-19 (not recorded which). CDR3s include the opening cysteine and the closing phenylalanine or tryptophan. D genes are given only for firm matches. Size tells how often a clone was seen (once, few, many) or the class of an expanded clone, and some rows leave it out.

>NA|TRBJ2-7|NA|TRBV3-1/TRBV3-2
TGTGCCAGCAGCCGGGTGGCGGGGTTGGAGCAGTACTTC
CASSRVAGLEQYF
>NA|TRBJ1-5|NA|TRBV27
TGTGCCAGCAGTAAGGGGCTGGGGGGGGGTCAGCCCCAGCATTTT
CASSKGLGGGQPQHF
>NA|TRBJ2-7|NA|TRBV10-3
TGTGCCATCAGCCGCGGGACAGCTACCTACGAGCAGTACTTC
CAISRGTATYEQYF
>NA|TRBJ1-2|TRBD1|TRBV27
TGTGCCAGCAGTTTAAGTGGGACAGGGACCTTCTATGGCTACACCTTC
CASSLSGTGTFYGYTF
>NA|TRBJ2-3|TRBD1|TRBV5-1
TGCGCCAGCAGCGCCCCGACAGGGCTTGGAGATACGCAGTATTTT
CASSAPTGLGDTQYF
>NA|TRBJ2-2|NA|TRBV20-1
TGCAGTGCTAGTAGAGGTTCGAACACCGGGGAGCTGTTTTTT
CSASRGSNTGELFF
>NA|TRBJ2-1|NA|TRBV28
TGTGCCAGCAGCCCGGACCCCAGAGGGTACAATGAGCAGTTCTTC
CASSPDPRGYNEQFF
>NA|TRBJ1-1|TRBD1|TRBV19
TGTGCCAGCCGGCTACAGGGGCACCCTCCCACCACTGAAGCTTTCTTT
CASRLQGHPPTTEAFF
>NA|TRBJ1-6|NA|TRBV4-1
TGCGCCAGCAGCCAAGATGGGGCAGGCCGTTCCCCCCTCCACTTT
CASSQDGAGRSPLHF
>NA|TRBJ2-1|TRBD2|TRBV19
TGTGCCAGTAGTATACGACTAGCGGGTCATGAGCAGTTCTTC
CASSIRLAGHEQFF
>NA|TRBJ2-1|NA|TRBV24-1
TGTGCCACCAGTTCACCTGGGGGAGGGGGGTACAATGAGCAGTTCTTC
CATSSPGGGGYNEQFF
>NA|TRBJ2-2|TRBD2|TRBV5-4
TGTGCCAGCAGCCCCCAGCGGGGCACGAACACCGGGGAGCTGTTTTTT
CASSPQRGTNTGELFF
>NA|TRBJ1-4|NA|TRBV27
TGTGCCAGCAGCCTTGGACAAGGGTACGAAAAACTGTTTTTT
CASSLGQGYEKLFF
>NA|TRBJ2-5|TRBD1|TRBV7-2
TGTGCCAGCAGCCCCCAGACAGGGGCGGGGGAGACCCAGTACTTC
CASSPQTGAGETQYF
>NA|TRBJ1-4|NA|TRBV28
TGTGCCAGCAGTTTAACAGGGAGGGGTGAAAAACTGTTTTTT
CASSLTGRGEKLFF
>NA|TRBJ2-7|TRBD2|TRBV19
TGTGCCAGTAGTCTAGCGGGAGAGGGATACGAGCAGTACTTC
CASSLAGEGYEQYF
>NA|TRBJ2-1|TRBD2|TRBV7-9
TGTGCCAGCAGCTTAGCTAAGGGGACTAGCGGGAGTTTGAATGAGCAGTTCTTC
CASSLAKGTSGSLNEQFF
>NA|TRBJ1-1|TRBD1|TRBV7-9
TGTGCCAGCAGCCTGGGACAGACGAACACTGAAGCTTTCTTT
CASSLGQTNTEAFF
>NA|TRBJ2-7|NA|TRBV2
TGTGCCAGCAGTGAACAGGGACTGACCTACGAGCAGTACTTC
CASSEQGLTYEQYF
>NA|TRBJ2-7|NA|TRBV4-1
TGCGCCAGCAGCCAAGTTCTCCGGGGGATGGGCGAGCAGTACTTC
CASSQVLRGMGEQYF
>NA|TRBJ1-2|NA|TRBV23-1
TGCGCCAGCAGTCGCCACAATAAGTCCAATGGCTACACCTTC
CASSRHNKSNGYTF
>NA|TRBJ1-3|NA|TRBV9
TGTGCCAGCAGCGTAGCCCCCTATGACGGGAAAAACACCATATATTTT
CASSVAPYDGKNTIYF
>NA|TRBJ2-5|TRBD2|TRBV2
TGTGCCAGCAGTGAAGCGGGACTAGCGGGACAAGAGACCCAGTACTTC
CASSEAGLAGQETQYF
>NA|TRBJ1-3|NA|TRBV29-1
TGCAGCGTAGAGAGCTCTGGAAACACCATATATTTT
CSVESSGNTIYF
>NA|TRBJ2-3|NA|TRBV2
TGTGCCAGCAGTGAGAGGAGACTAACATCCACAGATACGCAGTATTTT
CASSERRLTSTDTQYF
>NA|TRBJ1-4|NA|TRBV5-1
TGCGCCAGCAGCCCCGGACAGTCGGGTAATGAAAAACTGTTTTTT
CASSPGQSGNEKLFF
>NA|TRBJ2-1|NA|TRBV10-3
TGTGCCATCAGACCAATAGGGGGTTCCTACAATGAGCAGTTCTTC
CAIRPIGGSYNEQFF
>NA|TRBJ1-6|TRBD1|TRBV5-5
TGTGCCAGCAGCCACGGACAGGGGGCGAGGGCCTATAATTCACCCCTCCACTTT
CASSHGQGARAYNSPLHF
>NA|TRBJ1-1|NA|TRBV5-6
TGTGCCAGCAGCTTTGTAGATACTGGTGGAGCTTTCTTT
CASSFVDTGGAFF
>NA|TRBJ1-6|NA|TRBV28
TGTGCCAGCAGTTTGGAAGTGACAGGCAATTCACCCCTCCACTTT
CASSLEVTGNSPLHF
>NA|TRBJ1-5|TRBD1|TRBV3-1/TRBV3-2
TGTGCCAGCAGCCAAGCCACGGGACAGGGGTCCAATCAGCCCCAGCATTTT
CASSQATGQGSNQPQHF
>once|TRBJ2-3|NA|TRBV3-1/TRBV3-2
TGTGCCAGCTTACTTAGCGGCACAGATACGCAGTATTTT
CASLLSGTDTQYF
>NA|TRBJ1-2|NA|TRBV5-4
TGTGCCAGCAGCTGGGGGGGTCCGGGCTATGGCTACACCTTC
CASSWGGPGYGYTF
>once|TRBJ2-7|TRBD2|TRBV18
TGTGCCAGCTCACCACCATCCCTAGCGGGAACCTACGAGCAGTACTTC
CASSPPSLAGTYEQYF
>NA|TRBJ1-2|TRBD1|TRBV9
TGTGCCAGCAGCGCCACAGGGGGCGCTTTTATGGATGGCTACACCTTC
CASSATGGAFMDGYTF
>NA|TRBJ2-3|NA|TRBV7-9
TGTGCCAGCAGCTTCGTGGGAGAGGCAGATACGCAGTATTTT
CASSFVGEADTQYF